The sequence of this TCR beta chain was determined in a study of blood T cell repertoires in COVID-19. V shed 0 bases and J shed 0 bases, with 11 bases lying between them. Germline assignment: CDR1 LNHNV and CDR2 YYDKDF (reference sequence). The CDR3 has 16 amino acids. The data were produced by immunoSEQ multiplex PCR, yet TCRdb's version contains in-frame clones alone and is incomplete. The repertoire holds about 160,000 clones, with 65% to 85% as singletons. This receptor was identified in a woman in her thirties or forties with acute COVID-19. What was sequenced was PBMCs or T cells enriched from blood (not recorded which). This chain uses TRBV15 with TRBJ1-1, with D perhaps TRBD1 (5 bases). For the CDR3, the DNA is TGTGCCACCAGCAGAGATACTGTACAGGTGAACACTGAAGCTTTCTTT. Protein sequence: CATSRDTVQVNTEAFF. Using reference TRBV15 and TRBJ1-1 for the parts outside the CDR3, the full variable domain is DAMVIQNPRYQVTQFGKPVTLSCSQTLNHNVMYWYQQKSSQAPKLLFHYYDKDFNNEADTPDNFQSRRPNTSFCFLDIRSPGLGDTAMYLCATSRDTVQVNTEAFFGQGTRLTVV.